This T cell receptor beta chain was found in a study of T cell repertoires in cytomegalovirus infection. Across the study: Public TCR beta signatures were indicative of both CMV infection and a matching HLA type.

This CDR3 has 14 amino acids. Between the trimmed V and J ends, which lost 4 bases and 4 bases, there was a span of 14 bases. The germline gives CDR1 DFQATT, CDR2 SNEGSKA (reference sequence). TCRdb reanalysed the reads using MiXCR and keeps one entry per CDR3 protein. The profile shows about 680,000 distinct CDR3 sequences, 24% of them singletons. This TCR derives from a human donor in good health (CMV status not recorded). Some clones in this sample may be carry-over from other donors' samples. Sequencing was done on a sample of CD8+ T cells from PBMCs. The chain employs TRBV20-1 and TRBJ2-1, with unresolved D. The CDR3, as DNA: TGCAGTGCTATTCCGGGCCTGGGGTACAATGAGCAGTTCTTC. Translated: CSAIPGLGYNEQFF.